This T cell receptor (beta chain) originates from a study of CD8 T cells in ankylosing spondylitis. Notes on the study in general: Disease-linked clones bore a CD8+ phenotype, appearing relatively rarely in peripheral blood. Past studies reported some motif variants in reactive arthritis synovial fluid and blood. A TCR beta motif of 7 to 9 highly homologous variants seemed to mark ankylosing spondylitis blood.

TCRdb analysed the 5' RACE reads with MiXCR anew, one entry per CDR3 protein. The sample lists around 540,000 distinct CDR3 sequences, roughly 13% occurring once. On this clonotype itself: Antigen: not known.

Germline V CDR1 and CDR2: SGHRS, YFSETQ. The V end lost 4 bases, the J end lost 3 bases, and 11 bases lay between the germline ends. This CDR3 contains 13 residues. The sequence came from a male donor with ankylosing spondylitis. The V call is TRBV5-1, the J call TRBJ2-7; D is unresolved. Material for sequencing was blood, either unsorted or a sorted T cell fraction (not recorded which). The CDR3 is CASSTGPHYEQYV. DNA for the CDR3: TGCGCCAGCAGCACCGGTCCCCACTACGAGCAGTACGTC.